This entry lists 29 T cell receptor beta chains sequenced from one sample in a study of blood T cell repertoires in COVID-19. TCRdb's table, derived via immunoSEQ multiplex PCR, lists solely in-frame clones and lacks some. The data contain roughly 250,000 clones, about 90% of them singletons. The sample comprised PBMCs or T cells enriched from blood (not recorded which). The receptors come from a woman in her thirties or forties who had been exposed to COVID-19.

The rearrangement uses TRBV19 and TRBJ1-2, with D tentatively TRBD1 (5 bases). V lost 3 bases to trimming and J lost 8 bases, with 22 bases between them. CDR1 is LNHDA and CDR2 is SQIVND in the germline V gene (reference sequence). There are 16 residues in the CDR3. CDR3 coding DNA: TGTGCCAGTAGTATCGACCCACAGGCACAGGTGAGAGGCTACACCTTC. Translating it yields CASSIDPQAQVRGYTF.

This clone appeared a single time. The CDR3 here is CASSLQGLGPQHF. The CDR3 DNA reads TGTGCCAGTAGTCTACAGGGCTTGGGGCCCCAGCATTTT. This chain links TRBV19 with TRBJ1-5, with D possibly TRBD1 on 6 matching bases. V lost 5 bases and J 9 bases, leaving 14 bases between the germline ends. The CDR3 totals 13 residues. Germline V gene sequence: CDR1 LNHDA, CDR2 SQIVND (reference sequence).

This clone was counted a few times. The rearrangement uses TRBV30 and TRBJ1-2; no clear D gene. The germline V gene encodes CDR1 GTSNPN and CDR2 SVGIG (reference sequence). V lost 6 bases, J lost 2 bases, and 7 bases lay in between. The CDR3 sequence is 11 residues long. This CDR3 reads CACSVNYGYTF. CDR3 DNA: TGTGCCTGCTCAGTAAACTATGGCTACACCTTC.

The rearrangement joins TRBV24-1 to TRBJ2-7, with TRBD2 as a possible D gene (6 bases). Trimming removed 4 bases at V and 9 bases at J, with 21 bases between. The CDR3 extends over 15 amino acids. Germline V gives CDR1 KGHDR, CDR2 SFDVKD. The CDR3 loop reads CATSDRGTPGLVQYF. The DNA for the CDR3 is TGTGCCACCAGTGACCGCGGGACGCCGGGGTTGGTGCAGTACTTC.

The genes are TRBV4-1 and TRBJ2-1, with unresolved D. V shed 1 base and J shed 7 bases, with 11 bases lying between them. Germline loops: CDR1 MGHRA, CDR2 YSYEKL. The CDR3 consists of 14 residues. The CDR3 nucleotides are TGCGCCAGCAGCCAAGGGGCGCACCCGAATGAGCAGTTCTTC. Residues: CASSQGAHPNEQFF.

The chain uses TRBV6-5 and TRBJ1-2, with D hard to call. CDR1 and CDR2 from the germline V gene are MNHEY and SVGAGI. Trimming took 2 bases from V and 4 from J, leaving 14 bases between them. The CDR3 is made up of 15 amino acids. Here the CDR3 reads CASSYGETPVYGYTF. The CDR3 DNA reads as TGTGCCAGCAGTTACGGTGAAACACCCGTCTATGGCTACACCTTC.

This chain uses TRBV7-9 with TRBJ1-1, with D possibly matching TRBD1 (5 bases). The CDR3 sequence is 15 residues long. Germline V gives CDR1 SEHNR, CDR2 FQNEAQ (reference sequence). The V end lost 2 bases, the J end lost 3 bases, and 13 bases lay between the germline ends. The CDR3 DNA is TGTGCCAGCAGCTTAAGTCTGGGGGGGTACACTGAAGCTTTCTTT. Residues: CASSLSLGGYTEAFF. The variable domain in full, with the rest retrieved from reference TRBV7-9 and TRBJ1-1, is DTGVSQNPRHKITKRGQNVTFRCDPISEHNRLYWYRQTLGQGPEFLTYFQNEAQLEKSRLLSDRFSAERPKGSFSTLEIQRTEQGDSAMYLCASSLSLGGYTEAFFGQGTRLTVV.

The chain uses TRBV10-2 and TRBJ2-1; 13 bases are shared with TRBD2. Germline CDR1 is WSHSY and CDR2 is SAAADI. This CDR3 has 20 amino acids. V shed 3 bases and J 4 bases; nucleotides not matched to a gene: 15. CDR3 nucleotide sequence: TGCGCCAGCAGTGAACCGACTAGCGGGGGGCCGGTCCCTTTTTACAATGAGCAGTTCTTC. Its protein product is CASSEPTSGGPVPFYNEQFF.

A word on this clone: This CDR3 is also generated by other DNA sequences in the sample. The rearrangement uses TRBV19 and TRBJ2-6; the D gene is possibly TRBD1 (6 bases). Trimming pared 5 bases from V and 0 bases from J, leaving 11 bases between. Looked up from germline, CDR1 is LNHDA and CDR2 is SQIVND (reference sequence). The length of the CDR3 is 16 residues. The CDR3 coding sequence is TGTGCCAGTAGTTCAGGACAGAGCTCTGGGGCCAACGTCCTGACTTTC. It encodes CASSSGQSSGANVLTF. Filled out from reference TRBV19 and TRBJ2-6, the complete variable domain reads DGGITQSPKYLFRKEGQNVTLSCEQNLNHDAMYWYRQDPGQGLRLIYYSQIVNDFQKGDIAEGYSVSREKKESFPLTVTSAQKNPTAFYLCASSSGQSSGANVLTFGAGSRLTVL.

The chain recombines TRBV7-8 with TRBJ1-5; a possible D gene is TRBD1 (6 bases). Per germline, CDR1 SGHVS and CDR2 FQNEAQ. V gave up 1 base and J gave up 5 bases, with 15 bases separating them. The length of the CDR3 is 16 residues. This chain's CDR3 is CASSLVYNRVDQPQHF. In nucleotides, the CDR3 is TGTGCCAGCAGCTTAGTTTATAACAGGGTCGATCAGCCCCAGCATTTT.

The J gene is TRBJ2-7, the V gene TRBV6-5; maybe TRBD1 (6 bases). V lost 2 bases to trimming and J lost 0 bases, with 14 bases between them. The CDR3 loop spans 16 amino acids. CDR1 and CDR2 from the germline V gene are MNHEY and SVGAGI. This chain's CDR3 is CASSYQGDRHSYEQYF. The CDR3 bases are TGTGCCAGCAGTTACCAAGGAGACAGGCACTCCTACGAGCAGTACTTC.

The chain links TRBV5-4 to TRBJ1-2; possible D gene TRBD1, 5 bases. V was shortened by 2 bases and J by 7 bases, with 15 bases between the two germline ends. The germline CDR1 and CDR2 sequences are SGHNT and YYREEE (reference sequence). The CDR3 extends over 14 amino acids. In DNA form, the CDR3 reads TGTGCCAGCAGCTTTGAACAGGCGGTGGGTGGCTACACCTTC. The encoded protein is CASSFEQAVGGYTF.

The CDR3 coding sequence is TGTGCCAGCAGTTGGACAGGGGCAGCCTACGAGCAGTACTTC. Its translation: CASSWTGAAYEQYF. This chain connects TRBV6-5 to TRBJ2-7; 9 bases line up with TRBD1. Germline V gene lookup returns CDR1 MNHEY and CDR2 SVGAGI. V trimming: 4 bases; J trimming: 2 bases; junction bases outside the gene matches: 3. This CDR3 is built from 14 residues.

The chain links TRBV28 to TRBJ1-1, with D uncertain. Germline assignment: CDR1 MDHEN and CDR2 SYDVKM. V lost 5 bases and J lost 1, with 14 bases in between. The CDR3 totals 15 residues. Here the CDR3 DNA reads TGTGCCAGCAGTCTCACGGTCCGTGGGAACACTGAAGCTTTCTTT. This translates into CASSLTVRGNTEAFF.

In this sample, this clone turned up a few times. The CDR3 DNA reads TGCAGCGTTGTCCACTTGACAGGGGCGACGAACACTGAAGCTTTCTTT. Its protein is CSVVHLTGATNTEAFF. The rearrangement joins TRBV29-1 to TRBJ1-1, with TRBD1 matching 8 bases. The germline V gene encodes CDR1 SQVTM and CDR2 ANQGSEA. V was clipped by 4 bases and J by 1 base; unmatched bases: 11. The CDR3 contains 16 residues.

The V call is TRBV4-2, the J call TRBJ2-1; 7 positions agree with TRBD1. Germline V lookup: CDR1 LGHNA, CDR2 YNFKEQ. V was clipped by 7 bases and J by 3 bases; unmatched bases: 9. CDR3 length: 15 residues. This CDR3 is CASTPGTEDYNEQFF. In DNA form, the CDR3 reads TGTGCCAGCACTCCCGGGACAGAAGACTACAATGAGCAGTTCTTC.

The chain combines TRBV13 with TRBJ2-3, with D unresolved. Germline CDR1 reads PRHDT; CDR2 reads FYEKMQ (reference sequence). Trimming took 5 bases from V and 10 from J, leaving 13 bases between them. The CDR3 is made up of 12 amino acids. In nucleotides, the CDR3 is TGTGCCAGCAGCGCCTCGCTAAGTGCGCAGTATTTT. Translating gives CASSASLSAQYF.

The chain couples TRBV27 to TRBJ1-5, with D unresolved. This CDR3 contains 15 residues. CDR1 is MNHEY and CDR2 is SMNVEV in the germline V gene (reference sequence). Trimming left V 3 bases short and J 0 bases short, with 9 bases between. In DNA form, the CDR3 reads TGTGCCAGCAGTTTGTGGTTCGGTAGCAATCAGCCCCAGCATTTT. Encoded protein: CASSLWFGSNQPQHF.

This clone was found a few times. The chain is built from TRBV19 and TRBJ1-6; D possibly corresponds to TRBD1 (5 bases). From germline, CDR1 is LNHDA and CDR2 SQIVND (reference sequence). This CDR3 has 14 amino acids. V lost 5 bases and J 5 bases, leaving 10 bases between the germline ends. CDR3 sequence (DNA): TGTGCCAGTAGTTGGGGACTGAATAATTCACCCCTCCACTTT. It is translated as CASSWGLNNSPLHF.

A note on this clone: Other DNA sequences from this sample encode an identical CDR3 as well. The V call is TRBV18, the J call TRBJ1-4; TRBD1 agrees at 8 bases. This CDR3 is 14 amino acids long. The V segment lost 3 bases and the J segment 6 bases; nucleotides outside the gene matches: 3. Per germline, CDR1 KGHSH and CDR2 LQKENI. The CDR3 here is CASSPGTGDEKLFF. For the CDR3, the DNA is TGTGCCAGCTCACCCGGGACAGGAGATGAAAAACTGTTTTTT.

This clone came up a few times. This chain joins TRBV27 and TRBJ1-2; 8 bases map to TRBD1. Germline V gene data show CDR1 as MNHEY and CDR2 as SMNVEV (reference sequence). After removal of 5 bases from V and 6 bases from J, the junction contained 14 bases not matched to a gene. The CDR3 spans 16 residues. The CDR3 coding sequence is TGTGCCAGCAGTCCGGACAGGGCGCGGTCTAGGGATGGCTACACCTTC. This sequence encodes CASSPDRARSRDGYTF.

The chain carries TRBV28 and TRBJ2-5; 10 bases fit TRBD2. Trimming cost V 5 bases and J 2 bases; bases outside gene matches: 5. The CDR3 has 15 amino acids. Germline V gene data show CDR1 as MDHEN and CDR2 as SYDVKM. CDR3 sequence: CASSQAGGLQETQYF. CDR3 nucleotide sequence: TGTGCCAGCAGTCAAGCGGGGGGGCTGCAAGAGACCCAGTACTTC.

The chain uses TRBV6-5 and TRBJ1-2; D unclear. Germline-derived CDR1 and CDR2 are MNHEY and SVGAGI. This CDR3 comprises 12 residues. V lost 7 bases to trimming and J lost 8 bases, with 14 bases between them. CDR3 nucleotide sequence: TGTGCCAGCAACCCGGACTTCCCAGGCTACACCTTC. This codes for CASNPDFPGYTF.

V usage is TRBV27 and J usage is TRBJ2-1; no clear D gene. Germline V gene sequence: CDR1 MNHEY, CDR2 SMNVEV (reference sequence). The CDR3 consists of 16 residues. Between the trimmed V and J ends, which lost 5 bases and 5 bases, there was a span of 19 bases. The CDR3 loop is CASSPLFGVSNNEQFF. The CDR3 DNA reads TGTGCCAGCAGTCCTCTTTTTGGAGTCAGCAACAATGAGCAGTTCTTC.

J is TRBJ1-5 and V is TRBV28, with D hard to call. V lost 2 bases to trimming and J lost 7 bases, with 12 bases between them. Per the germline V gene, CDR1 is MDHEN and CDR2 is SYDVKM. The CDR3 totals 14 residues. The CDR3 DNA sequence: TGTGCCAGCAGTTTACTTGTGGGAGAACAGCCCCAGCATTTT. This encodes CASSLLVGEQPQHF.

The J gene is TRBJ1-1, the V gene TRBV19; maybe TRBD1 (6 bases). Trimming took 9 bases from V and 2 from J, leaving 13 bases between them. The CDR3 covers 13 residues. Germline-derived CDR1 and CDR2 are LNHDA and SQIVND (reference sequence). The CDR3 DNA reads as TGTGCCAGCCACAGGGAGCAAAACACTGAAGCTTTCTTT. Residues: CASHREQNTEAFF.

The chain has TRBV7-9 and TRBJ1-1; D is possibly TRBD1 (6 bases). The CDR3 loop spans 12 amino acids. Germline V lookup: CDR1 SEHNR, CDR2 FQNEAQ (reference sequence). Trimming cost V 5 bases and J 11 bases, with 15 bases left between them. Here the CDR3 DNA reads TGTGCCAGCAGCCCCTCAGGGGTAGGGGCTTTCTTT. This sequence encodes CASSPSGVGAFF.

J is TRBJ2-7 and V is TRBV11-1; 8 bases match TRBD1. Trimming at V came to 5 bases and at J to 2 bases, leaving 11 bases not matched to a gene. CDR3 size: 16 residues. Germline V gene data show CDR1 as SGHAT and CDR2 as FQDESV (reference sequence). DNA of the CDR3: TGTGCCAGCAGCCTTGGTTCAGGGGGCGAGACCTACGAGCAGTACGTC. This translates into CASSLGSGGETYEQYV.

Details on this clone: The sample holds other DNA sequences that translate to the same CDR3. The chain recombines TRBV5-1 with TRBJ1-2; no firm D call. Germline assignment: CDR1 SGHRS and CDR2 YFSETQ. CDR3 size: 13 residues. The V end lost 1 base, the J end lost 2 bases, and 6 bases lay between the germline ends. CDR3 region: CASSLTANYGYTF. CDR3 nucleotides: TGCGCCAGCAGCTTGACAGCAAACTATGGCTACACCTTC.